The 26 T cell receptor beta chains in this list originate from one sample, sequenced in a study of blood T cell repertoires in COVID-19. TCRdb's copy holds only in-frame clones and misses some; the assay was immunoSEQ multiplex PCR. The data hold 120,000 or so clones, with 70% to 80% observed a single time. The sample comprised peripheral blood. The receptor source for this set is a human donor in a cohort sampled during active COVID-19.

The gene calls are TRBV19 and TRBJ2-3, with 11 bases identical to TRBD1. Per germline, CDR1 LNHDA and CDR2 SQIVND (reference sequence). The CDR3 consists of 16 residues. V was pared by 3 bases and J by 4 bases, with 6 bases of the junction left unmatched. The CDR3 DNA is TGTGCCAGTAGTATGGACAGGGGGCCGCCCGCAGATACGCAGTATTTT. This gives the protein CASSMDRGPPADTQYF.

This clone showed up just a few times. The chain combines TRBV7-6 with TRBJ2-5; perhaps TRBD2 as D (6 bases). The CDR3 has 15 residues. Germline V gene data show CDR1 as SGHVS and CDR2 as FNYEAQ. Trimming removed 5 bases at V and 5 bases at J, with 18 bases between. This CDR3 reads CASSELAGNLETQYF. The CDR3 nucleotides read TGTGCCAGCAGCGAACTAGCAGGAAACCTGGAGACCCAGTACTTC.

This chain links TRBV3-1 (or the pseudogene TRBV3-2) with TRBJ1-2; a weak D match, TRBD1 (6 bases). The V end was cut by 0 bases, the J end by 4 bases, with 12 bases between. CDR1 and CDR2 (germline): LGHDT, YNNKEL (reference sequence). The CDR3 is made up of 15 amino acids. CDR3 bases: TGTGCCAGCAGCCAAGAGGGTGGGGGCCCCTATGGCTACACCTTC. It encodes CASSQEGGGPYGYTF.

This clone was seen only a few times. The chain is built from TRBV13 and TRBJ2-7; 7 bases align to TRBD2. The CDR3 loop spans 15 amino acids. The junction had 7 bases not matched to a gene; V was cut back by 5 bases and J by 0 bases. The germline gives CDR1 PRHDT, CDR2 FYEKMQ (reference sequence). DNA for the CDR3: TGTGCCAGCAGCCCAACCGGGACTAACTCCTACGAGCAGTACTTC. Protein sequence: CASSPTGTNSYEQYF. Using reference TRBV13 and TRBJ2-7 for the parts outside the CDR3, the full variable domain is AAGVIQSPRHLIKEKRETATLKCYPIPRHDTVYWYQQGPGQDPQFLISFYEKMQSDKGSIPDRFSAQQFSDYHSELNMSSLELGDSALYFCASSPTGTNSYEQYFGPGTRLTVT.

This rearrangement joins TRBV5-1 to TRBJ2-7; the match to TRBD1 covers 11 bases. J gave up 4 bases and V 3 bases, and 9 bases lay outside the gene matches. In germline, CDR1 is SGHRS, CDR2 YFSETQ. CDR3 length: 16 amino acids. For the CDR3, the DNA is TGCGCCAGCAGCTGGACTCCGGGACAGGGGGGGTACGAGCAGTACTTC. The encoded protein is CASSWTPGQGGYEQYF.

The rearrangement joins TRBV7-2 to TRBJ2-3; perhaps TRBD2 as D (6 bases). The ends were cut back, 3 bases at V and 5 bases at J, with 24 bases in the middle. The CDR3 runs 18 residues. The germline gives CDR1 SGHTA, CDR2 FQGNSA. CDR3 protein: CASSFRGPASVGQDTQYF. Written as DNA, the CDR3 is TGTGCCAGCAGCTTCCGGGGCCCGGCTAGCGTAGGGCAAGATACGCAGTATTTT.

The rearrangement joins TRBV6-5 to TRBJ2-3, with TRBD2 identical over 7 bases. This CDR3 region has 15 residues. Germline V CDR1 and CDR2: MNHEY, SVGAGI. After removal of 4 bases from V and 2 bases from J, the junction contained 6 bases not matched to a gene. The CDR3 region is CASSFSSGDTDTQYF. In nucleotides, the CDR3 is TGTGCCAGCAGTTTCTCCAGCGGGGACACAGATACGCAGTATTTT.

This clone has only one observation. The CDR3 reads CASSPSTVGYTF. In nucleotides, the CDR3 is TGTGCCAGCAGCCCGAGTACGGTCGGCTACACCTTC. J is TRBJ1-2 and V is TRBV7-2; D is uncertain. In germline, CDR1 is SGHTA, CDR2 FQGNSA. The CDR3 spans 12 residues. Between the trimmed V and J ends, which lost 5 bases and 8 bases, there was a span of 12 bases.

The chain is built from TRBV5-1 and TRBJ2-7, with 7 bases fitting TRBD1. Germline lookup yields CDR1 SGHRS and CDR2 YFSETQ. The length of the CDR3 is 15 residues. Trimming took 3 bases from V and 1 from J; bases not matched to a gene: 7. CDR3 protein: CASSSRDRISYEQYF. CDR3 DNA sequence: TGCGCCAGCAGCTCCCGGGACAGAATATCCTACGAGCAGTACTTC.

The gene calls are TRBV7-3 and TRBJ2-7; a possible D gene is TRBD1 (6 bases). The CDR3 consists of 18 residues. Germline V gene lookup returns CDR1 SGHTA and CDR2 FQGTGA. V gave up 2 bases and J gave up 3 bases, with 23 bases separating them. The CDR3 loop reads CASSLWVRGVGGSYEQYF. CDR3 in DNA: TGTGCCAGCAGCTTATGGGTCAGGGGAGTTGGAGGAAGCTACGAGCAGTACTTC.

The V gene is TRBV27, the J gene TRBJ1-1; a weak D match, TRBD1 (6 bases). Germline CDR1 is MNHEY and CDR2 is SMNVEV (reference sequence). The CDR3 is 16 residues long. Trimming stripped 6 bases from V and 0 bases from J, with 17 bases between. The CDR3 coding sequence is TGTGCCAGCAGCTGGAACATTGGGGGCATGAACACTGAAGCTTTCTTT. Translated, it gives CASSWNIGGMNTEAFF.

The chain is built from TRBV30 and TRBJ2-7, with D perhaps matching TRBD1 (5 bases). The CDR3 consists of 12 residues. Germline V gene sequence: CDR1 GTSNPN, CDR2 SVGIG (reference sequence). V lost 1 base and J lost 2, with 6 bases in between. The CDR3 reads CAWSEGAYEQYF. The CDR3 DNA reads TGTGCCTGGAGTGAAGGGGCCTACGAGCAGTACTTC.

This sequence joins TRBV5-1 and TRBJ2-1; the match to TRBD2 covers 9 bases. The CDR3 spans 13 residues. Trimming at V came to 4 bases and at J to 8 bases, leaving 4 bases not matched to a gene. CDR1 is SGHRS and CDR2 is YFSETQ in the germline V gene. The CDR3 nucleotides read TGCGCCAGCAGCAGGGGACTAGCCGATGAGCAGTTCTTC. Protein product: CASSRGLADEQFF.

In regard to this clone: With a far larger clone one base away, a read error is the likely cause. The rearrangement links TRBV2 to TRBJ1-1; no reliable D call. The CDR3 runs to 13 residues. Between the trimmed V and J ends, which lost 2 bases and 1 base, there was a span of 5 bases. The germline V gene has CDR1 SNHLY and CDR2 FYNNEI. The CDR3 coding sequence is TGTGCCAGCAGTGAACGACAGAACACTGAAGCTTTCTTT. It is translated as CASSERQNTEAFF.

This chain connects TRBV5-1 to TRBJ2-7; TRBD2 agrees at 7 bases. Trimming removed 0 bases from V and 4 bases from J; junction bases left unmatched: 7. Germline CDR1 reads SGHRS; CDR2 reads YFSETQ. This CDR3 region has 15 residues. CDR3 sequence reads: CASSLVGRALYEQYF. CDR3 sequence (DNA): TGCGCCAGCAGCTTGGTAGGGAGGGCCTTGTACGAGCAGTACTTC.

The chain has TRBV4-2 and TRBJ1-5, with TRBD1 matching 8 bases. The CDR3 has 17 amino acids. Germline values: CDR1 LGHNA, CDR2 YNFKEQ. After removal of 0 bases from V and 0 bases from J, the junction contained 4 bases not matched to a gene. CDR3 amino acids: CASSQERTGGSNQPQHF. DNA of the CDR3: TGTGCCAGCAGCCAAGAAAGAACAGGGGGTAGCAATCAGCCCCAGCATTTT.

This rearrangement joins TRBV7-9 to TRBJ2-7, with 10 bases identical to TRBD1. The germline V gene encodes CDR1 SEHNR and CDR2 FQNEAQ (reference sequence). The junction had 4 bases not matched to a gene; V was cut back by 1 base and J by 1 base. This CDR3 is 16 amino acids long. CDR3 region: CASSLGGDRGSYEQYF. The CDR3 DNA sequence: TGTGCCAGCAGCTTAGGGGGGGACAGGGGTTCCTACGAGCAGTACTTC.

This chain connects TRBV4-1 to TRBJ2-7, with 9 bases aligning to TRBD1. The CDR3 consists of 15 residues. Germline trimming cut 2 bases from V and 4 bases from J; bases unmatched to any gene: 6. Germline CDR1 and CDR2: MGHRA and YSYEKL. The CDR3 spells CASSQIQGALYEQYF. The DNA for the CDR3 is TGCGCCAGCAGCCAAATACAGGGGGCCCTATACGAGCAGTACTTC.

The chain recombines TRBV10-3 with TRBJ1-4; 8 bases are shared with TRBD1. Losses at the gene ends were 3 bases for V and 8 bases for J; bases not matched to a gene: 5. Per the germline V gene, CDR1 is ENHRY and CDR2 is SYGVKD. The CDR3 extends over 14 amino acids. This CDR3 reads CAISDDRGFEKLFF. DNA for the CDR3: TGTGCCATCAGTGACGACAGGGGATTCGAAAAACTGTTTTTT.

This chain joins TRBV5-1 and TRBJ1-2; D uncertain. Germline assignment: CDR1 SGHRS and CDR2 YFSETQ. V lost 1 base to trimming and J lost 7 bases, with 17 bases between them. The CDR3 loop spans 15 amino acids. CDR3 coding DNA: TGCGCCAGCAGCTTGTTTAGAGGGAGAGAGGGTGGCTACACCTTC. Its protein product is CASSLFRGREGGYTF. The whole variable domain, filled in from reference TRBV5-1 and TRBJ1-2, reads KAGVTQTPRYLIKTRGQQVTLSCSPISGHRSVSWYQQTPGQGLQFLFEYFSETQRNKGNFPGRFSGRQFSNSRSEMNVSTLELGDSALYLCASSLFRGREGGYTFGSGTRLTVV.

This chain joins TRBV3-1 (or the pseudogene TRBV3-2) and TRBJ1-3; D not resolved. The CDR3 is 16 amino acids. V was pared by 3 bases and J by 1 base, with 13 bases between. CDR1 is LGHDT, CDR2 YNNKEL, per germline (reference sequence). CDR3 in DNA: TGTGCCAGCAGCCACCTACTAAGCAAATCTGGAAACACCATATATTTT. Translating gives CASSHLLSKSGNTIYF.

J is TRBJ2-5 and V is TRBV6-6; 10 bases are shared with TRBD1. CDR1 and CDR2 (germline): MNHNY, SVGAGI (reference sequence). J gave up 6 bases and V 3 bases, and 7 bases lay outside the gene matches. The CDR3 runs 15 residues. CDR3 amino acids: CASSYQGQGSKTQYF. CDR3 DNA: TGTGCCAGCAGTTATCAGGGACAGGGGTCTAAGACCCAGTACTTC.

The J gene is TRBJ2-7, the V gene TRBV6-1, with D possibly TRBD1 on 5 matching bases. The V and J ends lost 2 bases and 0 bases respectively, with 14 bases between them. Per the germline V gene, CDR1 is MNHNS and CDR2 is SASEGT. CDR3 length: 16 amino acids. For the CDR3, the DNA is TGTGCCAGCAGTGAACTGATAGGGGTCGACTCCTACGAGCAGTACTTC. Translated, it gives CASSELIGVDSYEQYF.

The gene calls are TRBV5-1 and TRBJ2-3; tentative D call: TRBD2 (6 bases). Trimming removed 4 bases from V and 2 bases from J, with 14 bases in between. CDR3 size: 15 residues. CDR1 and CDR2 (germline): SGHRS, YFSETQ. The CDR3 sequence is CASSLRDSDTDTQYF. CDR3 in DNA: TGCGCCAGCAGCCTCCGGGACTCTGACACAGATACGCAGTATTTT.

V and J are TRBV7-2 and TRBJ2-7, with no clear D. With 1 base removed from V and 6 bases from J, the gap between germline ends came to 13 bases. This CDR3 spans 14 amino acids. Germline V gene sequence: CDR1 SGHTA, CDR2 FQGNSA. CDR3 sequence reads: CASSLVPISGEQYF. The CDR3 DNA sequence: TGTGCCAGCAGCTTAGTGCCTATCTCGGGCGAGCAGTACTTC.

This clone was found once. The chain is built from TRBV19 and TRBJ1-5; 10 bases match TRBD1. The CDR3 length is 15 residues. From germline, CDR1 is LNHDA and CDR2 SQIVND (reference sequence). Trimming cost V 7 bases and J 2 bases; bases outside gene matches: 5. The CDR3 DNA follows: TGTGCCAGTAACTCCGGGACAGGGGGCAATCAGCCCCAGCATTTT. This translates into CASNSGTGGNQPQHF.